These T cell receptor beta chains were read from a single sample in a study of molecular identifiers for immune sequencing clone quantification. TCRdb ran MiXCR on the PCR reads and lists one entry per CDR3 protein. This sample yields 490,000 or so distinct CDR3 sequences, of which 25% are seen a single time; under 0.8% belongs to the top ten. The sequenced sample was naive CD8+ T cells from blood, with Jurkat cell RNA spiked in. The receptors come from a human donor in good health. Some libraries in this study had Jurkat cell RNA spiked in. Each CDR3 is given with its conserved first and last residue. The D gene is left open where the match is weak. Clone size is not always given. Where it is, it says once, few, many or a class for expanded clones.

j_call d_call v_call clone_size cdr3_aa cdr3_nt
TRBJ2-3 . TRBV6-1 few CASSGILDKARGGDTQYF TGTGCCAGCAGTGGAATCCTAGATAAAGCCAGGGGAGGGGATACGCAGTATTTT
TRBJ2-3 . TRBV5-1 many CASSFAGGVTDTQYF TGCGCCAGCAGCTTCGCCGGGGGCGTCACAGATACGCAGTATTTT
TRBJ2-3 TRBD2 TRBV7-9 many CASSSGLASTDTQYF TGTGCCAGCAGCTCCGGACTAGCTAGCACAGATACGCAGTATTTT
TRBJ2-3 TRBD1 TRBV10-3 few CAISEGTGGAGDTQYF TGTGCCATCAGTGAAGGGACAGGGGGCGCAGGAGATACGCAGTATTTT
TRBJ2-4 TRBD2 TRBV29-1 many CSVVDRLAGGPINIQYF TGCAGCGTTGTGGACAGACTAGCGGGAGGGCCAATAAACATTCAGTACTTC
TRBJ2-1 TRBD1 TRBV23-1 . CAGSQGTGDNNEQFF TGCGCCGGCAGTCAAGGGACAGGGGACAACAATGAGCAGTTCTTC
TRBJ2-7 . TRBV20-1 many CSARAGRVYEQYF TGCAGTGCTCGGGCGGGCAGGGTGTACGAGCAGTACTTC
TRBJ1-4 . TRBV5-6 . CASNLGPDVGEKLFF TGTGCCAGCAACTTAGGCCCGGATGTGGGTGAAAAACTGTTTTTT
TRBJ2-5 . TRBV27 . CASSLSYRLDQYF TGTGCCAGCAGTTTATCTTACCGCTTGGACCAGTACTTC
TRBJ2-7 TRBD1 TRBV27 . CASSLSGDRGFYEQYF TGTGCCAGCAGTTTATCAGGGGACAGGGGTTTCTACGAGCAGTACTTC
TRBJ2-2 . TRBV7-7 . CASSLGTGPTGELFF TGTGCCAGCAGCTTAGGAACGGGCCCCACCGGGGAGCTGTTTTTT
TRBJ2-3 TRBD2 TRBV20-1 few CSARPRTSGTDTQYF TGCAGTGCTAGACCGCGGACTAGCGGTACAGATACGCAGTATTTT
TRBJ1-1 . TRBV4-2 few CASSQAISVNTEAFF TGTGCCAGCAGCCAAGCCATCTCAGTGAACACTGAAGCTTTCTTT
TRBJ2-3 . TRBV5-1 many CASSLNTDTQYF TGCGCCAGCAGCCTTAACACAGATACGCAGTATTTT
TRBJ2-5 . TRBV6-5 . CASSYGFQETQYF TGTGCCAGCAGTTACGGGTTCCAAGAGACCCAGTACTTC
TRBJ1-5 . TRBV12-3/TRBV12-4 many CASSSGARSNQPQHF TGTGCCAGCAGTTCGGGGGCGCGAAGCAATCAGCCCCAGCATTTT